This record covers a single T cell receptor beta chain. The data were obtained in a study of control samples from healthy donors and cancer patients. The CDR3 contains 14 residues. Trimming removed 7 bases from V and 2 bases from J, with 12 bases in between. Germline CDR1 MNHEY, CDR2 SMNVEV (reference sequence). Profiling relied on immunoSEQ multiplex PCR, and the TCRdb table lists in-frame clones only, not all of them. The sample has over 110,000 clones; roughly 92% are singletons. Sequencing was performed on blood. The chain links TRBV27 to TRBJ2-1; D gene uncertain. The source of this sequence is a man aged 25-45 years in good health. The chain's CDR3 is CASTQDGPYNEQFF. The CDR3 bases are TGTGCCAGCACCCAGGACGGCCCCTACAATGAGCAGTTCTTC.